The following is a TCR beta chain sequence with its context. Antigen specificity is unknown. The V segment lost 2 bases and the J segment 1 base; nucleotides outside the gene matches: 4. CDR1 and CDR2 from the germline V gene are MDHEN and SYDVKM. This CDR3 region has 16 residues. The sample belongs to a study of cytomegalovirus exposure and HLA in healthy donors. At the level of the study: Unique TCRs from HLA-typed donors, about 85 million of them, were held in an early data release. Study-level points and caveats: Around 160 TCR beta chains were listed as cytomegalovirus-associated.

Primers: 60 Vbeta forward and 13 Jbeta reverse. Data came from immunoSEQ multiplex PCR; TCRdb stores just in-frame clones and leaves some out. Of 100,000 to 150,000 clones listed, more than 60% are singletons. The sequenced material came from PBMCs. The genes are TRBV28 and TRBJ2-1; 8 nucleotides align to TRBD1. This sequence was found in a woman between 40 and 55 years old in good health and CMV-seronegative. In DNA form, the CDR3 reads TGTGCCAGCAGTTTAGAAACAGGGGGTTCCTACAATGAGCAGTTCTTC. Protein product: CASSLETGGSYNEQFF.